This T cell receptor beta chain comes out of a study of cytomegalovirus exposure and HLA in healthy donors. V trimming: 1 base; J trimming: 0 bases; junction bases outside the gene matches: 9. Per germline, CDR1 SGHVS and CDR2 FNYEAQ. CDR3 size: 17 residues. PCR involved 60 Vbeta and 13 Jbeta primers. Generated by immunoSEQ multiplex PCR, the TCRdb table keeps only in-frame clones and is missing some. The sample contains over 85,000 clones, about 60% of which appear only once. The receptor comes from a human donor in good health. Sequencing was performed on PBMCs. The rearrangement uses TRBV7-6 and TRBJ2-7, with 7 bases fitting TRBD1. In nucleotides, the CDR3 is TGTGCCAGCAGCTTAGACAGGGGCGCACTCACCTCCTACGAGCAGTACTTC. This sequence encodes CASSLDRGALTSYEQYF.